A single sample gave rise to the 9 T cell receptor beta chains below, sequenced in a study of shared clonotypes between healthy human individuals. Repertoires were generated with immunoSEQ multiplex PCR, while TCRdb's copy carries only in-frame clones and drops some. The data show about 2.3 million clones, over 90% seen once. Sequenced input: naive CD4+ T cells from PBMCs. Noted subset: CD45RA+ positively selected. The receptors derive from a man between 18 and 35 years old in good health. Some clones in this sample may be carry-over from other donors' samples.

The chain couples TRBV20-1 to TRBJ2-7; D is unresolved. From germline, CDR1 is DFQATT and CDR2 SNEGSKA (reference sequence). The V gene lost 8 bases and the J gene lost 1 base, with 9 bases spanning the gap. This CDR3 is 11 amino acids long. CDR3 coding DNA: TGCAGTTCATCCGGGTCCTACGAGCAGTACTTC. Protein product: CSSSGSYEQYF.

The gene calls are TRBV19 and TRBJ1-4; the D is unclear. The CDR3 contains 15 residues. Deletions cut 6 bases from V and 2 bases from J, with 13 bases between. Germline V gene data show CDR1 as LNHDA and CDR2 as SQIVND (reference sequence). This chain's CDR3 is CASSVRHVTNEKLFF. The CDR3 coding sequence is TGTGCCAGTAGCGTCAGACACGTTACTAATGAAAAACTGTTTTTT.

This rearrangement joins TRBV19 to TRBJ1-1, with D possibly TRBD1 on 5 matching bases. CDR1 is LNHDA and CDR2 is SQIVND in the germline V gene (reference sequence). The CDR3 has 13 residues. The V gene lost 3 bases and the J gene lost 6 bases, with 11 bases spanning the gap. The CDR3 here is CASSIGRASEAFF. The CDR3 DNA reads as TGTGCCAGTAGTATTGGCAGGGCTTCTGAAGCTTTCTTT.

This chain joins TRBV27 and TRBJ2-5, with 12 bases aligning to TRBD1. The CDR3 runs 15 residues. Germline CDR1 reads MNHEY; CDR2 reads SMNVEV (reference sequence). J was trimmed by 5 bases and V by 2 bases; bases with no gene match: 3. CDR3 residues: CASSLRDRGLETQYF. The CDR3 bases are TGTGCCAGCAGTTTAAGGGACAGGGGGCTCGAGACCCAGTACTTC.

The J gene is TRBJ2-2, the V gene TRBV6-4; 7 bases agree with TRBD2. The CDR3 has 15 residues. J gave up 0 bases and V 4 bases, and 2 bases lay outside the gene matches. The germline V gene encodes CDR1 MRHNA and CDR2 SNTAGT. In DNA form, the CDR3 reads TGTGCCAGCAGTGTCAGCGGGACGAACACCGGGGAGCTGTTTTTT. It is translated as CASSVSGTNTGELFF.

This chain connects TRBV7-2 to TRBJ1-4; the D is unclear. This CDR3 spans 15 amino acids. V shed 1 base and J shed 7 bases, with 13 bases lying between them. The V gene's germline CDR1 is SGHTA and CDR2 FQGNSA. In nucleotides, the CDR3 is TGTGCCAGCAGCTTAGGGGTTACGGCGGGTGAAAAACTGTTTTTT. This gives the protein CASSLGVTAGEKLFF.

V is TRBV10-3 and J is TRBJ2-7; D is unclear. V gave up 8 bases and J gave up 2 bases, with 16 bases separating them. Germline values: CDR1 ENHRY, CDR2 SYGVKD. This CDR3 region has 14 residues. CDR3: CAIGRPSSPYEQYF. As DNA, the CDR3 is TGTGCCATCGGTCGGCCATCTTCCCCCTACGAGCAGTACTTC.

The chain has TRBV27 and TRBJ2-2; the match to TRBD2 covers 15 bases. This CDR3 is built from 22 residues. Germline values: CDR1 MNHEY, CDR2 SMNVEV (reference sequence). Unmatched junction bases numbered 19, after V lost 1 base and J lost 7 bases. The CDR3 sequence: CASSLFPWTPGLAGGPHGELFF. The CDR3 DNA is TGTGCCAGCAGTTTATTCCCGTGGACACCCGGACTAGCGGGAGGGCCCCACGGGGAGCTGTTTTTT.

The rearrangement joins TRBV10-3 to TRBJ2-2, with TRBD2 identical over 11 bases. Trimming at V came to 2 bases and at J to 4 bases, leaving 6 bases not matched to a gene. Germline V gene data show CDR1 as ENHRY and CDR2 as SYGVKD. The CDR3 has 17 residues. CDR3 coding DNA: TGTGCCATCAGTGAGCCGACTAGCGGGAAGAGCACCGGGGAGCTGTTTTTT. Amino acid sequence: CAISEPTSGKSTGELFF.